The sequence of this T cell receptor beta chain was determined in a study of blood T cells in healthy people across ages. Whole-study context: In model experiments, template switching was able to capture about one barcoded beta molecule for every two T cells that were present.

Findings and limits, study-wide: Diversity estimates from one million T cells were considered underestimates.

Notes on this clonotype: Its matching antigen is unknown.

A second PCR, run for roughly 6 to 11 cycles, used a sample-barcoded 5' primer plus a J-beta primer mix. Each of the samples gave a minimum of 2.5 million paired-end reads that contained CDR3. TCRdb passed the 5' RACE reads through MiXCR, listing each CDR3 protein once. Of about 1.8 million distinct CDR3 sequences in the sample, 49% are singletons; the top ten hold roughly 2%. Germline CDR1 reads MNHEY; CDR2 reads SVGAGI. CDR3 length: 13 residues. Trimming shortened V by 6 bases and J by 0 bases, and 8 bases separated the two germline ends. The receptor's source is a woman aged 40 to 50 in good health. Material for sequencing was blood. The chain joins TRBV6-5 to TRBJ1-2; D is undetermined. The CDR3 sequence is CASRPQANYGYTF. In nucleotides, the CDR3 is TGTGCCAGCAGACCCCAAGCTAACTATGGCTACACCTTC.